This is a list of T cell receptor beta chains from one sample in a study of T cell responses to AZD1222 COVID-19 vaccine. Only in-frame clones appear in the TCRdb table, and some are missing; sequencing was by immunoSEQ multiplex PCR. The sample records over 120,000 clones, over 90% being singletons. The source was peripheral blood, collected on day 0 of AZD1222 vaccination. The receptors stem from an adult in good health. Both conserved end residues are part of each CDR3. The order of the fields is CDR3 protein, V gene, CDR3 length, J gene.

cdr3_aa: CASSISAGTEAFF
v_call: TRBV19
cdr3_length: 13
j_call: TRBJ1-1

cdr3_aa: CASSMYAGWSYNEQFF
v_call: TRBV19
cdr3_length: 16
j_call: TRBJ2-1

cdr3_aa: CATSRLRTDTQYF
v_call: TRBV15
cdr3_length: 13
j_call: TRBJ2-3

cdr3_aa: CASSSQWSGDEQYF
v_call: TRBV5-6
cdr3_length: 14
j_call: TRBJ2-7

cdr3_aa: CASSSTSVAFYEQYF
v_call: TRBV5-1
cdr3_length: 15
j_call: TRBJ2-7

cdr3_aa: CSVGVNTEAFF
v_call: TRBV29-1
cdr3_length: 11
j_call: TRBJ1-1

cdr3_aa: CASSRTTGNTEAFF
v_call: TRBV4-1
cdr3_length: 14
j_call: TRBJ1-1

cdr3_aa: CASSLGLAGTTGELFF
v_call: TRBV9
cdr3_length: 16
j_call: TRBJ2-2

cdr3_aa: CASSSAPATQYF
v_call: TRBV5-6
cdr3_length: 12
j_call: TRBJ2-5

cdr3_aa: CASSSLAGPSTDTQYF
v_call: TRBV6-5
cdr3_length: 16
j_call: TRBJ2-3

cdr3_aa: CASSRAGGRYEQYF
v_call: TRBV4-1
cdr3_length: 14
j_call: TRBJ2-7

cdr3_aa: CASGLGDGGSYNEQFF
v_call: TRBV12-5
cdr3_length: 16
j_call: TRBJ2-1

cdr3_aa: CASSSRWNSTDTQYF
v_call: TRBV28
cdr3_length: 15
j_call: TRBJ2-3

cdr3_aa: CASSVTGGYYNEQFF
v_call: TRBV5-1
cdr3_length: 15
j_call: TRBJ2-1

cdr3_aa: CATSDLQGVGYTF
v_call: TRBV24-1
cdr3_length: 13
j_call: TRBJ1-2

cdr3_aa: CASSYDRRGTDSPLHF
v_call: TRBV6-5
cdr3_length: 16
j_call: TRBJ1-6

cdr3_aa: CSATIANEQFF
v_call: TRBV20-1
cdr3_length: 11
j_call: TRBJ2-1

cdr3_aa: CASSRLRQSPNYGYTF
v_call: TRBV5-5
cdr3_length: 16
j_call: TRBJ1-2

cdr3_aa: CASSLAGVYSNQPQHF
v_call: TRBV28
cdr3_length: 16
j_call: TRBJ1-5

cdr3_aa: CASSRQGLNEQFF
v_call: TRBV27
cdr3_length: 13
j_call: TRBJ2-1

cdr3_aa: CASSYSRTGDTDTQYF
v_call: TRBV6-6
cdr3_length: 16
j_call: TRBJ2-3

cdr3_aa: CADGKSSSSYEQYF
v_call: TRBV6-4
cdr3_length: 14
j_call: TRBJ2-7

cdr3_aa: CASSEFLAGEQYF
v_call: TRBV10-1
cdr3_length: 13
j_call: TRBJ2-7

cdr3_aa: CASSQDAGWPQHF
v_call: TRBV3-1/TRBV3-2
cdr3_length: 13
j_call: TRBJ1-5

cdr3_aa: CASSPSRGLEAFF
v_call: TRBV13
cdr3_length: 13
j_call: TRBJ1-1

cdr3_aa: CASSLVRLAGGEQYF
v_call: TRBV7-8
cdr3_length: 15
j_call: TRBJ2-7

cdr3_aa: CASSLWGRDEAFF
v_call: TRBV28
cdr3_length: 13
j_call: TRBJ1-1

cdr3_aa: CASSFSGSNEKLFF
v_call: TRBV6-5
cdr3_length: 14
j_call: TRBJ1-4

cdr3_aa: CASQGAWNQPQHF
v_call: TRBV19
cdr3_length: 13
j_call: TRBJ1-5

cdr3_aa: CASSPPQGSPLHF
v_call: TRBV7-2
cdr3_length: 13
j_call: TRBJ1-6

cdr3_aa: CASRLPGTGNNEQFF
v_call: TRBV11-2
cdr3_length: 15
j_call: TRBJ2-1

cdr3_aa: CASSLGTGEQFF
v_call: TRBV5-5
cdr3_length: 12
j_call: TRBJ2-1

cdr3_aa: CAWRQRTDYGYTF
v_call: TRBV30
cdr3_length: 13
j_call: TRBJ1-2

cdr3_aa: CASSRGGIGELFF
v_call: TRBV11-3
cdr3_length: 13
j_call: TRBJ2-2

cdr3_aa: CSVEVVGAREGRLKTQYF
v_call: TRBV29-1
cdr3_length: 18
j_call: TRBJ2-5

cdr3_aa: CASSPGQGASNEKLFF
v_call: TRBV27
cdr3_length: 16
j_call: TRBJ1-4

cdr3_aa: CASSLSGADEPDQPQHF
v_call: TRBV28
cdr3_length: 17
j_call: TRBJ1-5

cdr3_aa: CASGLGQGNEQFF
v_call: TRBV12-5
cdr3_length: 13
j_call: TRBJ2-1

cdr3_aa: CASSTASGRVETQYF
v_call: TRBV3-1/TRBV3-2
cdr3_length: 15
j_call: TRBJ2-5

cdr3_aa: CASSMDGATYEQYF
v_call: TRBV11-2
cdr3_length: 14
j_call: TRBJ2-7

cdr3_aa: CASSQLSGRTYEQYF
v_call: TRBV7-9
cdr3_length: 15
j_call: TRBJ2-7